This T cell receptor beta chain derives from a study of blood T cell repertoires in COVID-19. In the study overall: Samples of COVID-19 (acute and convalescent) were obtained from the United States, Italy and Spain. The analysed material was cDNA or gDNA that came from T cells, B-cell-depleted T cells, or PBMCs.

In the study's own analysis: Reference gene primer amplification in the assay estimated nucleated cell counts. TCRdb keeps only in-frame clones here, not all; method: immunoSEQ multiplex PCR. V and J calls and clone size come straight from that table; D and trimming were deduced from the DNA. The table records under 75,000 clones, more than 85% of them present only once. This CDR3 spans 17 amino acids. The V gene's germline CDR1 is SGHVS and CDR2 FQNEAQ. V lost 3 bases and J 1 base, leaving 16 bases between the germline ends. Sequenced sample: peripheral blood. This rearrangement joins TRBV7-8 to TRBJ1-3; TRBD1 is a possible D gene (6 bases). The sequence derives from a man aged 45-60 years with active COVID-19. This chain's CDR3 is CASSFTTTGSSGNTIYF. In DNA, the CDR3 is TGTGCCAGCAGCTTCACCACCACAGGGTCATCTGGAAACACCATATATTTT.